The 28 T cell receptor beta chains given below trace back to one sample, sequenced in a study of CD8 T cells in Susac syndrome. Reverse transcription of about 0.5 to 1 ug RNA was carried out with random hexamers. From the immunoSEQ multiplex PCR reads, TCRdb called clonotypes with MiXCR, one entry per CDR3 protein. Here the sample spans approximately 170,000 distinct CDR3 sequences, under 95% being singletons. The sequenced material came from CD4+ T cells from PBMCs. These receptors were collected from a human donor in good health.

V is TRBV2 and J is TRBJ2-2; D is unclear. Germline V gene sequence: CDR1 SNHLY, CDR2 FYNNEI. The V end was cut by 0 bases, the J end by 6 bases, with 11 bases between. The CDR3 is made up of 15 amino acids. CDR3 nucleotide sequence: TGTGCCAGCAGTGAAGCGCTACTTTTTTCCGGGGAGCTGTTTTTT. Encoded protein: CASSEALLFSGELFF. Full variable domain (missing parts from reference TRBV2 and TRBJ2-2): EPEVTQTPSHQVTQMGQEVILRCVPISNHLYFYWYRQILGQKVEFLVSFYNNEISEKSEIFDDQFSVERPDGSNFTLKIRSTKLEDSAMYFCASSEALLFSGELFFGEGSRLTVL.

V and J are TRBV6-2 or TRBV6-3 and TRBJ1-5, with 10 positions matching TRBD1. V lost 5 bases, J lost 1 base, and 5 bases stayed unmatched. The germline V gene encodes CDR1 MNHEY and CDR2 SVGEGT. This CDR3 region has 16 residues. DNA of the CDR3: TGTGCCAGCAGTCCGATGGACAGGGGGAGCAATCAGCCCCAGCATTTT. Translating it yields CASSPMDRGSNQPQHF.

The chain links TRBV2 to TRBJ2-7, with D possibly TRBD1 on 6 matching bases. The ends were cut back, 7 bases at V and 0 bases at J, with 16 bases in the middle. The CDR3 consists of 15 residues. Germline V gene lookup returns CDR1 SNHLY and CDR2 FYNNEI. The DNA of the CDR3 is TGTGCCAGCACCGAGGGCAGGGGCCGCTCCTACGAGCAGTACTTC. Encoded protein: CASTEGRGRSYEQYF.

The gene calls are TRBV12-3 or TRBV12-4 and TRBJ2-2; D not resolved. V dropped 5 bases and J dropped 2 bases, with 9 bases sitting between them. The CDR3 consists of 14 residues. This chain's CDR3 is CASSMTDNTGELFF. CDR3 DNA sequence: TGTGCCAGCAGTATGACTGATAACACCGGGGAGCTGTTTTTT.

V is TRBV7-2 and J is TRBJ2-7; D perhaps matches TRBD2 (6 bases). Trimming removed 5 bases from V and 3 bases from J, with 14 bases in between. This CDR3 region has 14 residues. CDR1 and CDR2 from the germline V gene are SGHTA and FQGNSA. Here the CDR3 reads CASSKGLTSYEQYF. The CDR3 nucleotides are TGTGCCAGCAGCAAGGGACTCACTAGCTACGAGCAGTACTTC. The full variable domain, completed using reference TRBV7-2 and TRBJ2-7, is GAGVSQSPSNKVTEKGKDVELRCDPISGHTALYWYRQSLGQGLEFLIYFQGNSAPDKSGLPSDRFSAERTGGSVSTLTIQRTQQEDSAVYLCASSKGLTSYEQYFGPGTRLTVT.

The chain joins TRBV20-1 to TRBJ2-2, with D unresolved. V shed 2 bases and J shed 0 bases, with 10 bases lying between them. Germline lookup yields CDR1 DFQATT and CDR2 SNEGSKA (reference sequence). The CDR3 extends over 15 amino acids. Here the CDR3 reads CSARSPLSNTGELFF. In DNA form, the CDR3 reads TGCAGTGCTAGATCGCCCCTATCGAACACCGGGGAGCTGTTTTTT.

The chain has TRBV6-2 or TRBV6-3 and TRBJ2-2, with 10 positions matching TRBD2. CDR3 size: 19 residues. Per germline, CDR1 MNHEY and CDR2 SVGEGT. Germline trimming cut 6 bases from V and 5 bases from J; bases unmatched to any gene: 18. Here the CDR3 DNA reads TGTGCCAGCAGACCTAGCGGGGGAGCGCAGGGAAGGGGAACCGGGGAGCTGTTTTTT. It codes for CASRPSGGAQGRGTGELFF.

J is TRBJ2-7 and V is TRBV6-5, with a possible D match to TRBD2 (6 bases). Trimming pared 0 bases from V and 6 bases from J, leaving 15 bases between. This CDR3 region has 15 residues. Germline V gene data show CDR1 as MNHEY and CDR2 as SVGAGI. CDR3 bases: TGTGCCAGCAGTTACTCGAACCGGGCCGGGAGCGAGCAGTACTTC. It is translated as CASSYSNRAGSEQYF.

The chain carries TRBV18 and TRBJ1-5; TRBD1 agrees at 7 bases. V trimming: 10 bases; J trimming: 4 bases; junction bases outside the gene matches: 7. Germline-derived CDR1 and CDR2 are KGHSH and LQKENI. The CDR3 is 13 residues long. The CDR3 nucleotides are TGTGCCACGAACAGGGGTGGGAATCAGCCCCAGCATTTT. Translated: CATNRGGNQPQHF.

The chain joins TRBV5-4 to TRBJ2-2; 7 nucleotides agree with TRBD1. The trim removed 2 bases at V and 1 base at J, leaving 8 bases unmatched. The CDR3 is made up of 17 amino acids. Germline assignment: CDR1 SGHNT and CDR2 YYREEE (reference sequence). CDR3 bases: TGTGCCAGCAGCTTACAATCCGGGACAGTGAACACCGGGGAGCTGTTTTTT. Encoded protein: CASSLQSGTVNTGELFF.

CDR3 in DNA: TGCAGCGTCTGGGGGCCCCGCCAGACAGGGGGCTACACCTTC. Its translation: CSVWGPRQTGGYTF. The chain couples TRBV29-1 to TRBJ1-2, with 7 bases matching TRBD1. V lost 6 bases and J lost 8; bases outside the gene matches: 15. Germline lookup yields CDR1 SQVTM and CDR2 ANQGSEA. This CDR3 has 14 residues.

The chain employs TRBV5-1 and TRBJ2-2; 9 bases line up with TRBD1. The CDR3 runs 14 residues. The germline V gene has CDR1 SGHRS and CDR2 YFSETQ. Germline trimming cut 5 bases from V and 5 bases from J; bases unmatched to any gene: 4. Here the CDR3 reads CASRRQGDTGELFF. Here the CDR3 DNA reads TGCGCCAGCAGACGACAGGGGGATACCGGGGAGCTGTTTTTT.

DNA of the CDR3: TGTGCCAGCAGTTCCCCGGGACAGGGGAGGACCACTGAAGCTTTCTTT. The encoded protein is CASSSPGQGRTTEAFF. The chain joins TRBV7-9 to TRBJ1-1, with 10 bases matching TRBD1. V lost 6 bases, J lost 4 bases, and 11 bases stayed unmatched. In germline, CDR1 is SEHNR, CDR2 FQNEAQ (reference sequence). CDR3 length: 16 residues.

V and J are TRBV19 and TRBJ1-5; 7 bases fit TRBD1. The CDR3 contains 13 residues. V lost 7 bases to trimming and J lost 3 bases; unmatched junction nucleotides: 3. Per the germline V gene, CDR1 is LNHDA and CDR2 is SQIVND (reference sequence). CDR3 nucleotide sequence: TGTGCCAGTACCGGGACAGTCAATCAGCCCCAGCATTTT. This gives the protein CASTGTVNQPQHF.

The gene calls are TRBV18 and TRBJ1-4; 11 bases line up with TRBD1. Looked up from germline, CDR1 is KGHSH and CDR2 is LQKENI. Unmatched junction bases numbered 4, after V lost 3 bases and J lost 7 bases. The CDR3 covers 15 residues. The CDR3 DNA is TGTGCCAGCTCACCGCCCGGGACAGGGGGTGAAAAACTGTTTTTT. Translated, it gives CASSPPGTGGEKLFF.

This rearrangement joins TRBV6-2 or TRBV6-3 to TRBJ2-1, with TRBD1 matching over 10 bases. The CDR3 extends over 12 amino acids. Germline values: CDR1 MNHEY, CDR2 SVGEGT. The V gene end was trimmed by 6 bases and the J gene end by 13 bases; junction bases not matched to a gene: 6. The CDR3 DNA is TGTGCCAGCAGAACCGGGACAGGGGTTCAGTTCTTC. This translates into CASRTGTGVQFF.

This clonotype was counted once. The chain carries TRBV20-1 and TRBJ1-2; D is unresolved. Germline V gene data show CDR1 as DFQATT and CDR2 as SNEGSKA (reference sequence). This CDR3 contains 11 residues. V dropped 3 bases and J dropped 3 bases, with 5 bases sitting between them. CDR3 in DNA: TGCAGTGCTAGCCTGGACTATGGCTACACCTTC. Protein: CSASLDYGYTF.

The chain joins TRBV30 to TRBJ1-2; D unresolved. CDR1 and CDR2 from the germline V gene are GTSNPN and SVGIG (reference sequence). The CDR3 is 13 residues long. Trimming shortened V by 2 bases and J by 2 bases, and 9 bases separated the two germline ends. This chain's CDR3 is CAWSPGPNYGYTF. The DNA of the CDR3 is TGTGCCTGGAGTCCAGGACCCAACTATGGCTACACCTTC.

This chain connects TRBV28 to TRBJ2-7; the D is unclear. The CDR3 consists of 12 residues. The germline V gene encodes CDR1 MDHEN and CDR2 SYDVKM. The ends were cut back, 1 base at V and 2 bases at J, with 3 bases in the middle. The CDR3 spells CASSLSAYEQYF. CDR3 bases: TGTGCCAGCAGTTTATCAGCCTACGAGCAGTACTTC.

This sequence joins TRBV29-1 and TRBJ2-5, with 7 positions matching TRBD1. The CDR3 contains 13 residues. Germline CDR1 reads SQVTM; CDR2 reads ANQGSEA. The trim removed 6 bases at V and 2 bases at J, leaving 6 bases unmatched. The CDR3 DNA is TGCAGCGTCATGACAGGGAATCAAGAGACCCAGTACTTC. It yields the protein CSVMTGNQETQYF.

J is TRBJ2-3 and V is TRBV30; the D gene could be TRBD1 or TRBD2 (5 bases each). The germline V gene has CDR1 GTSNPN and CDR2 SVGIG (reference sequence). V was trimmed by 8 bases and J by 4 bases, leaving 16 bases between them. This CDR3 has 13 amino acids. The CDR3 coding sequence is TGTGCCGCGAACGGGGCTGGCGCAGATACGCAGTATTTT. Translating gives CAANGAGADTQYF.

The chain has TRBV29-1 and TRBJ1-2, with a tentative D call TRBD1 (5 bases). From germline, CDR1 is SQVTM and CDR2 ANQGSEA. V lost 1 base and J 8 bases, leaving 20 bases between the germline ends. The CDR3 totals 15 residues. CDR3 amino acids: CSVEGGAKGRYGYTF. CDR3 DNA sequence: TGCAGCGTTGAAGGGGGTGCTAAGGGGCGTTACGGCTACACCTTC.

The gene calls are TRBV28 and TRBJ2-1, with D uncertain. This CDR3 is 14 amino acids long. Germline V CDR1 and CDR2: MDHEN, SYDVKM. Deletions cut 10 bases from V and 6 bases from J, with 19 bases between. The CDR3 DNA follows: TGTGCCATCCAGTCACCGGGCCCCCTCAATGAGCAGTTCTTC. Translating it yields CAIQSPGPLNEQFF.

The rearrangement joins TRBV11-3 to TRBJ1-2; possible D gene TRBD1, 5 bases. The CDR3 loop spans 14 amino acids. V gave up 2 bases and J gave up 6 bases, with 13 bases separating them. Germline assignment: CDR1 SGHNT and CDR2 YENEEA. The CDR3 here is CASSLSSREDGYTF. In DNA, the CDR3 is TGTGCCAGCAGCTTATCCTCCAGGGAGGATGGCTACACCTTC.

The chain joins TRBV7-2 to TRBJ1-1, with unresolved D. Per the germline V gene, CDR1 is SGHTA and CDR2 is FQGNSA. Trimming cost V 6 bases and J 5 bases, with 13 bases left between them. The CDR3 covers 13 residues. CDR3 DNA: TGTGCCAGCAGACCCGAACAGAGAACTGAAGCTTTCTTT. Translated, it gives CASRPEQRTEAFF.

This clonotype appeared once. The chain has TRBV3-1 and TRBJ2-2; no clear D gene. The V end was cut by 4 bases, the J end by 8 bases, with 8 bases between. The germline gives CDR1 LGHDT, CDR2 YNNKEL (reference sequence). This CDR3 has 12 amino acids. As DNA, the CDR3 is TGTGCCAGCAGCCCCCGCTGGGGGGAGCTGTTTTTT. Its protein product is CASSPRWGELFF.

V gene TRBV28 combines with J gene TRBJ1-5; D might be TRBD1 (5 bases). The V end was cut by 4 bases, the J end by 4 bases, with 14 bases between. The V gene's germline CDR1 is MDHEN and CDR2 SYDVKM. This CDR3 comprises 15 residues. This CDR3 is CASSWGGRGNQPQHF. The CDR3 coding sequence is TGTGCCAGCAGTTGGGGAGGTAGGGGAAATCAGCCCCAGCATTTT.

The chain combines TRBV24-1 with TRBJ2-3; D perhaps matches TRBD1 (5 bases). Germline assignment: CDR1 KGHDR and CDR2 SFDVKD. The CDR3 contains 14 residues. The ends were cut back, 3 bases at V and 7 bases at J, with 13 bases in the middle. CDR3 sequence: CATSDPSTAHTQYF. DNA of the CDR3: TGTGCCACCAGTGATCCCTCGACAGCCCATACGCAGTATTTT.